Presented here are 14 T cell receptor beta chains from one specimen sequenced in a study of T cell changes during pregnancy in multiple sclerosis. Only in-frame clones appear in the TCRdb table, and some are missing; sequencing was by immunoSEQ multiplex PCR. The sample holds some 85,000 clones; 90% to 95% are singletons and the top ten take more than 1%. Sequences were derived from peripheral blood, sampled in the second trimester of pregnancy. These receptors were taken from a female donor with multiple sclerosis, enrolled in a pregnancy study.

The CDR3 bases are TGTGCCAGCAGCCCGTCGACTAGCGGGAGTAGCCCGTGGCTATATACGCAGTATTTT. It yields the protein CASSPSTSGSSPWLYTQYF. This chain links TRBV4-2 with TRBJ2-3; 12 nucleotides line up with TRBD2. J was trimmed by 7 bases and V by 4 bases; bases with no gene match: 18. This CDR3 spans 19 amino acids. Germline V gene data show CDR1 as LGHNA and CDR2 as YNFKEQ.

The V and J genes are TRBV11-2 and TRBJ1-1; a possible D gene is TRBD1 (6 bases). Trimming shortened V by 5 bases and J by 2 bases, and 15 bases separated the two germline ends. This CDR3 has 15 residues. Germline V CDR1 and CDR2: SGHAT, FQNNGV. The CDR3 loop reads CASSAPGQLNTEAFF. The CDR3 region has the DNA TGTGCCAGCAGCGCGCCCGGACAGTTAAACACTGAAGCTTTCTTT.

This clone was picked up a small number of times. The chain couples TRBV7-6 to TRBJ2-3; D gene uncertain. Germline V gives CDR1 SGHVS, CDR2 FNYEAQ. The CDR3 runs to 14 residues. V was clipped by 1 base and J by 2 bases, with 7 bases between them. CDR3 region: CASSLGANTDTQYF. The CDR3 DNA sequence: TGTGCCAGCAGCTTAGGAGCCAACACAGATACGCAGTATTTT.

Only one count was recorded for this clone. V gene TRBV15 combines with J gene TRBJ2-4, with 9 positions matching TRBD1. Germline-derived CDR1 and CDR2 are LNHNV and YYDKDF (reference sequence). CDR3 size: 19 residues. The V gene end was trimmed by 0 bases and the J gene end by 0 bases; junction bases not matched to a gene: 9. The DNA for the CDR3 is TGTGCCACCAGCAGAGATCAGGGACAGGGCCCTTTAGCCAAAAACATTCAGTACTTC. It codes for CATSRDQGQGPLAKNIQYF.

V and J are TRBV6-1 and TRBJ2-1; 9 bases are a match to TRBD1. The V gene end was trimmed by 7 bases and the J gene end by 6 bases; junction bases not matched to a gene: 7. The CDR3 spans 14 residues. Germline lookup yields CDR1 MNHNS and CDR2 SASEGT. In DNA form, the CDR3 reads TGTGCCAGCATCGAAGGGACAGGGTTCAATGAGCAGTTCTTC. Translating gives CASIEGTGFNEQFF.

The chain recombines TRBV27 with TRBJ2-7; D possibly corresponds to TRBD2 (6 bases). Germline V gives CDR1 MNHEY, CDR2 SMNVEV (reference sequence). The germline V and J ends were trimmed by 0 bases and 6 bases, with 9 bases remaining between them. The CDR3 length is 13 residues. CDR3 region: CASSLSPGGEQYF. The CDR3 DNA follows: TGTGCCAGCAGTTTATCACCCGGGGGCGAGCAGTACTTC.

About this clone: Other DNA sequences of this sample code for an identical CDR3. The chain is built from TRBV27 and TRBJ2-1; 9 nucleotides align to TRBD2. Germline CDR1 MNHEY, CDR2 SMNVEV (reference sequence). The CDR3 contains 13 residues. The trim removed 3 bases at V and 7 bases at J, leaving 1 base unmatched. As DNA, the CDR3 is TGTGCCAGCAGTTTGCGGGGGGGGAATGAGCAGTTCTTC. Amino acid sequence: CASSLRGGNEQFF.

The rearrangement uses TRBV2 and TRBJ2-3; 11 bases align to TRBD2. CDR3 size: 13 residues. Germline V CDR1 and CDR2: SNHLY, FYNNEI. With 6 bases clipped from V and 4 bases from J, the junction kept 0 bases outside the gene matches. CDR3 DNA sequence: TGTGCCAGCAGGGGACTAGCGGCAGATACGCAGTATTTT. Translating gives CASRGLAADTQYF.

DNA for the CDR3: TGTGCCACCAGCAGAGATACACTAGCGGGAGTATCCTCAAGTACGCAGTATTTT. This codes for CATSRDTLAGVSSSTQYF. V is TRBV15 and J is TRBJ2-3; TRBD2 agrees at 11 bases. This CDR3 contains 18 residues. From germline, CDR1 is LNHNV and CDR2 YYDKDF (reference sequence). Trimming removed 0 bases from V and 8 bases from J; junction bases left unmatched: 13.

The genes are TRBV4-1 and TRBJ2-7, with D tentatively TRBD1 (6 bases). Trimming removed 5 bases from V and 4 bases from J, with 18 bases in between. Germline V CDR1 and CDR2: MGHRA, YSYEKL. This CDR3 comprises 15 residues. In DNA, the CDR3 is TGCGCCAGCAGCGTCGCTCAGACAGGCAATTACGAGCAGTACTTC. It codes for CASSVAQTGNYEQYF.

J is TRBJ1-1 and V is TRBV5-1; 9 positions match TRBD1. In germline, CDR1 is SGHRS, CDR2 YFSETQ. CDR3 length: 13 residues. V dropped 6 bases and J dropped 3; count of bases not matched to a gene: 3. The DNA of the CDR3 is TGCGCCAGCAAGGGACAGGGACACACTGAAGCTTTCTTT. It specifies CASKGQGHTEAFF.

The chain couples TRBV21-1 to TRBJ1-2; the listed D gene, TRBD1, was not tested against the DNA. TRBV21-1 is marked as a pseudogene. This CDR3 is 15 amino acids long. Here the CDR3 DNA reads TGTGCCAGCAGCAGAGGGACAGGGGGTGGCTATGGCTACACCTTC. Translated, it gives CASSRGTGGGYGYTF.

The chain couples TRBV4-1 to TRBJ1-5, with 10 bases aligning to TRBD1. Germline lookup yields CDR1 MGHRA and CDR2 YSYEKL. CDR3 length: 15 residues. The V gene end was trimmed by 5 bases and the J gene end by 2 bases; junction bases not matched to a gene: 3. CDR3 nucleotide sequence: TGCGCCAGCAGCTTAGGACAGGGGGGCAATCAGCCCCAGCATTTT. Protein product: CASSLGQGGNQPQHF.

The chain combines TRBV5-1 with TRBJ1-1, with a possible D match to TRBD1 (5 bases). The CDR3 is made up of 13 amino acids. The germline V gene has CDR1 SGHRS and CDR2 YFSETQ. Trimming took off 4 bases at V and 5 bases at J, with 12 bases between the two ends. CDR3 nucleotides: TGCGCCAGCAGCGGCCTGGGGCGGACTGAAGCTTTCTTT. Translated: CASSGLGRTEAFF.